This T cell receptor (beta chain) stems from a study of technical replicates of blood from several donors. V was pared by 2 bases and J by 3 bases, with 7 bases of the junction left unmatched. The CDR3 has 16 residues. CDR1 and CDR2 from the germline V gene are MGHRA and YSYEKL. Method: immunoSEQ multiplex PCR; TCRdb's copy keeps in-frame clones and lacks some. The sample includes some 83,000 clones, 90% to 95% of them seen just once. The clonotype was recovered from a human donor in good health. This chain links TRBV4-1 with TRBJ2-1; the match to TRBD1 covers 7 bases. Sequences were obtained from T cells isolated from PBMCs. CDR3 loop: CASSQFWPGGYNEQFF. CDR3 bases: TGCGCCAGCAGCCAATTCTGGCCAGGGGGCTACAATGAGCAGTTCTTC.